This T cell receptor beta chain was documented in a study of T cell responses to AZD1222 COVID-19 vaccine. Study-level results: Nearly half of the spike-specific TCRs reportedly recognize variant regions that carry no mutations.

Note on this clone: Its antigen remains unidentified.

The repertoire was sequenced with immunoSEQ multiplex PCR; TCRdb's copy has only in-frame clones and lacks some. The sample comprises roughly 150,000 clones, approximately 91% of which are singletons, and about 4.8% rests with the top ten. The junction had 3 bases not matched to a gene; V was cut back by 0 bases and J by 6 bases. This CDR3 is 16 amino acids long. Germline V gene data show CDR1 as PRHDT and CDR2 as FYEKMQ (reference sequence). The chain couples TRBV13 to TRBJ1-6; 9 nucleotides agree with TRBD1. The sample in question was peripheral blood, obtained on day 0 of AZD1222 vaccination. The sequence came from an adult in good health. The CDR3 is CASSLGGTGPNSPLHF. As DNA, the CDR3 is TGTGCCAGCAGCTTAGGTGGGACAGGGCCTAATTCACCCCTCCACTTT.